Listed below are T cell receptor beta chains from one sample, sequenced in a study of blood T cell repertoires in COVID-19. Profiled with immunoSEQ multiplex PCR; TCRdb holds only in-frame clones, not every one. This sample has over 100,000 clones; 80% to 95% occur once, and the top ten carry roughly 1.9%. Sequencing was carried out using peripheral blood. Source of these receptors: a woman aged 45-65 years with COVID-19, enrolled during active disease. Each CDR3 is given with its conserved first and last residue. The D gene is left open where the match is weak. For some rows the clone size is stated as once, few or many, or as a class when expanded; others skip it.

d_call,v_call,j_call,clone_size,cdr3_aa,cdr3_nt
.,TRBV6-4,TRBJ2-3,.,CASSDSTQYF,TGTGCCAGCAGTGACTCTACACAGTATTTT
.,TRBV12-5,TRBJ1-2,.,CASGLSSSGIYGYTF,TGTGCTAGTGGTTTGTCCTCGAGCGGCATTTATGGCTACACCTTC
.,TRBV10-3,TRBJ1-2,once,CAISGDPNYGYTF,TGTGCCATCTCCGGGGATCCTAACTATGGCTACACCTTC
.,TRBV5-8,TRBJ1-4,.,CASSLTTYVEKLFF,TGTGCCAGCAGCTTAACGACTTACGTTGAAAAACTGTTTTTT
TRBD1,TRBV15,TRBJ2-1,.,CATSRETGQGYNEQFF,TGTGCCACCAGCAGAGAGACAGGACAGGGCTACAATGAGCAGTTCTTC
TRBD2,TRBV4-3,TRBJ2-7,.,CASSQGTSGPSYEQYF,TGCGCCAGCAGCCAAGGGACTAGCGGACCGTCCTACGAGCAGTACTTC
.,TRBV2,TRBJ1-1,.,CASSEGANTEAFF,TGTGCCAGCAGTGAAGGCGCGAACACTGAAGCTTTCTTT
TRBD1,TRBV5-1,TRBJ2-7,.,CASSWGTGWDYEQYF,TGCGCCAGCAGCTGGGGGACAGGTTGGGACTACGAGCAGTACTTC
TRBD1,TRBV24-1,TRBJ2-5,.,CATSDMGQGGETQYF,TGTGCCACCAGTGATATGGGACAGGGGGGAGAGACCCAGTACTTC
TRBD1,TRBV7-9,TRBJ1-6,.,CASSQLTGMNSPLHF,TGTGCCAGCAGCCAATTGACAGGGATGAATTCACCCCTCCACTTT
.,TRBV11-2,TRBJ1-3,.,CASSLGREAGNTIYF,TGTGCCAGCAGCTTAGGAAGGGAGGCTGGAAACACCATATATTTT
TRBD1,TRBV7-2,TRBJ2-1,once,CASSRRTGARGEQFF,TGTGCCAGCAGCCGCCGGACAGGTGCCAGGGGTGAGCAGTTCTTC
.,TRBV30,TRBJ1-1,.,CAWTEGDTEAFF,TGTGCCTGGACAGAGGGCGACACTGAAGCTTTCTTT
TRBD1,TRBV11-3,TRBJ2-7,.,CASSLGARRQGSYEQYF,TGTGCCAGCAGCTTAGGGGCTCGCAGACAGGGGTCGTACGAGCAGTACTTC
.,TRBV6-1,TRBJ2-6,.,CASSEVGRGSGANVLTF,TGTGCCAGCAGTGAAGTTGGCAGGGGCTCTGGGGCCAACGTCCTGACTTTC
TRBD1,TRBV7-2,TRBJ1-6,.,CASSLGGTGGSPLHF,TGTGCCAGCAGCTTAGGTGGGACAGGGGGTTCACCCCTCCACTTT
TRBD1,TRBV4-3,TRBJ1-2,few,CASSQGTGANYGYTF,TGCGCCAGCAGCCAAGGGACAGGGGCTAACTATGGCTACACCTTC
.,TRBV6-2/TRBV6-3,TRBJ1-1,few,CASSPDSLADTEAFF,TGTGCCAGCAGCCCCGACTCCTTGGCGGACACTGAAGCTTTCTTT
.,TRBV19,TRBJ1-5,.,CASSYSNQPQHF,TGTGCCAGTAGTTATAGCAATCAGCCCCAGCATTTT
.,TRBV19,TRBJ2-6,.,CASTMAFSGANVLTF,TGTGCCAGTACCATGGCTTTCTCTGGGGCCAACGTCCTGACTTTC
TRBD1,TRBV5-1,TRBJ2-7,once,CASTGTGDFGEQYF,TGCGCCAGCACCGGGACAGGGGACTTCGGGGAGCAGTACTTC
.,TRBV7-8,TRBJ1-5,.,CASSLAGGVHQPQHF,TGTGCCAGCAGCTTAGCGGGGGGGGTACATCAGCCCCAGCATTTT
.,TRBV24-1,TRBJ2-3,.,CATSDAKRGTDTQYF,TGTGCCACCAGTGACGCCAAGCGGGGCACAGATACGCAGTATTTT
TRBD1,TRBV2,TRBJ1-1,.,CASSEGTGWGKAFF,TGTGCCAGCAGTGAAGGGACAGGATGGGGGAAAGCTTTCTTT
TRBD1,TRBV5-1,TRBJ1-2,.,CASSSGQGLGYTF,TGCGCCAGCAGCTCGGGACAGGGGTTGGGCTACACCTTC
.,TRBV11-3,TRBJ2-7,.,CASSLEQSYEQYF,TGTGCCAGCAGCTTAGAACAGTCCTACGAGCAGTACTTC
.,TRBV3-1/TRBV3-2,TRBJ2-4,once,CASSQWGPGGGIEYF,TGTGCCAGCAGCCAATGGGGCCCTGGTGGGGGGATTGAGTACTTC
.,TRBV28,TRBJ2-1,.,CASSPGLLGANNEQFF,TGTGCCAGCAGTCCGGGACTCCTAGGGGCAAACAATGAGCAGTTCTTC
TRBD1,TRBV6-5,TRBJ1-1,once,CAALRTGTNTEAFF,TGTGCAGCCCTACGGACAGGAACTAACACTGAAGCTTTCTTT
.,TRBV5-5,TRBJ1-3,once,CASSSEGTGNTIYF,TGTGCCAGCAGCTCGGAGGGCACTGGAAACACCATATATTTT
.,TRBV6-1,TRBJ1-5,.,CASSEGVGRLSNQPQHF,TGTGCCAGCAGTGAAGGAGTAGGCCGACTAAGCAATCAGCCCCAGCATTTT
.,TRBV6-5,TRBJ1-1,.,CASTLEGGNTEAFF,TGTGCCAGCACCCTAGAAGGAGGTAACACTGAAGCTTTCTTT
.,TRBV6-5,TRBJ1-2,.,CASSSPPGIGYGYTF,TGTGCCAGCTCTAGCCCCCCAGGAATAGGCTATGGCTACACCTTC
TRBD2,TRBV7-8,TRBJ2-3,.,CASSLVRLAGDTQYF,TGTGCCAGCAGCTTAGTAAGGCTAGCGGGAGATACGCAGTATTTT
TRBD1,TRBV6-5,TRBJ2-7,.,CASTRDRGSYEQYF,TGTGCCAGCACCCGGGACAGGGGTTCCTACGAGCAGTACTTC
.,TRBV5-1,TRBJ2-2,.,CASSLSGTNNGELFF,TGCGCCAGCAGCTTATCCGGGACAAACAACGGGGAGCTGTTTTTT
.,TRBV2,TRBJ1-2,.,CASSEYSGSLYGYTF,TGTGCCAGCAGTGAATATAGCGGCAGCCTCTATGGCTACACCTTC
.,TRBV11-3,TRBJ1-2,.,CASSPPWGTGIRDYGYTF,TGTGCCAGCAGCCCACCATGGGGAACAGGGATCAGAGACTATGGCTACACCTTC
.,TRBV10-3,TRBJ2-1,.,CAISDPGDPWNEQFF,TGTGCCATCAGTGACCCAGGGGACCCCTGGAATGAGCAGTTCTTC
TRBD1,TRBV24-1,TRBJ1-2,.,CATSEFGTGDDFYGYTF,TGTGCCACCAGTGAGTTTGGGACAGGGGATGATTTCTATGGCTACACCTTC
TRBD1,TRBV30,TRBJ1-1,.,CAWTAGGKVNTEAFF,TGTGCCTGGACGGCAGGGGGCAAGGTGAACACTGAAGCTTTCTTT